The 24 T cell receptor beta chains below all came from one sample that was sequenced in a study of blood T cell repertoires in COVID-19. TCRdb's copy holds only in-frame clones and misses some; the assay was immunoSEQ multiplex PCR. The repertoire holds roughly 90,000 clones, roughly 83% seen once, with 25% in the top ten. The sample consisted of peripheral blood. All receptors come from a human donor in a cohort sampled during active COVID-19.

The table lists this clone with a count of one. The chain links TRBV13 to TRBJ1-4; 9 nucleotides line up with TRBD1. Germline V gene data show CDR1 as PRHDT and CDR2 as FYEKMQ (reference sequence). The CDR3 runs 17 residues. V dropped 5 bases and J dropped 5; count of bases not matched to a gene: 12. This CDR3 is CASSRGQGITRNEKLFF. In nucleotides, the CDR3 is TGTGCCAGCAGCCGTGGACAGGGGATTACTAGGAATGAAAAACTGTTTTTT.

The chain has TRBV15 and TRBJ1-4; D not resolved. The CDR3 has 17 residues. Trimming removed 2 bases from V and 0 bases from J, with 13 bases in between. Germline V lookup: CDR1 LNHNV, CDR2 YYDKDF (reference sequence). CDR3 nucleotide sequence: TGTGCCACCAGCAGATATCCTTGGCAGGCAACTAATGAAAAACTGTTTTTT. Translating it yields CATSRYPWQATNEKLFF.

This sequence joins TRBV7-8 and TRBJ1-5; 7 bases agree with TRBD1. The CDR3 consists of 18 residues. V was pared by 5 bases and J by 0 bases, with 13 bases of the junction left unmatched. The germline V gene encodes CDR1 SGHVS and CDR2 FQNEAQ. CDR3 sequence: CASSPQPGGQFSNQPQHF. Here the CDR3 DNA reads TGTGCCAGCAGCCCCCAGCCAGGGGGTCAGTTTAGCAATCAGCCCCAGCATTTT.

The chain is built from TRBV19 and TRBJ2-3; tentatively, D is TRBD1 (5 bases). The CDR3 length is 15 residues. The V end lost 1 base, the J end lost 2 bases, and 10 bases lay between the germline ends. In germline, CDR1 is LNHDA, CDR2 SQIVND (reference sequence). CDR3 nucleotide sequence: TGTGCCAGTAGTATAGTGAAGGGGATCACAGATACGCAGTATTTT. Encoded protein: CASSIVKGITDTQYF. Filled out from reference TRBV19 and TRBJ2-3, the complete variable domain reads DGGITQSPKYLFRKEGQNVTLSCEQNLNHDAMYWYRQDPGQGLRLIYYSQIVNDFQKGDIAEGYSVSREKKESFPLTVTSAQKNPTAFYLCASSIVKGITDTQYFGPGTRLTVL.

V and J are TRBV6-2 or TRBV6-3 and TRBJ1-1; 8 bases agree with TRBD1. V lost 4 bases, J lost 2 bases, and 3 bases stayed unmatched. Germline assignment: CDR1 MNHEY and CDR2 SVGEGT. The CDR3 is 14 amino acids. The chain's CDR3 is CASSSQGVNTEAFF. CDR3 bases: TGTGCCAGCAGTTCACAGGGGGTAAACACTGAAGCTTTCTTT.

This clone has a single count. CDR3 DNA sequence: TGCAGCGTTGAAGTTGACACCGCGGGCACCGGGGAGCTGTTTTTT. Encoded protein: CSVEVDTAGTGELFF. The rearrangement uses TRBV29-1 and TRBJ2-2; a possible D gene is TRBD2 (5 bases). Germline V gene data show CDR1 as SQVTM and CDR2 as ANQGSEA. Trimming left V 1 base short and J 4 bases short, with 13 bases between. The CDR3 extends over 15 amino acids.

The rearrangement links TRBV7-9 to TRBJ2-1; 7 positions match TRBD2. The CDR3 totals 15 residues. V was clipped by 1 base and J by 4 bases; unmatched bases: 4. The germline V gene encodes CDR1 SEHNR and CDR2 FQNEAQ (reference sequence). CDR3 in DNA: TGTGCCAGCAGCTTAGGCGGGAGCGGGTACAATGAGCAGTTCTTC. Protein: CASSLGGSGYNEQFF.

J is TRBJ2-1 and V is TRBV19; D is perhaps TRBD2 (5 bases). The CDR3 extends over 15 amino acids. The V gene's germline CDR1 is LNHDA and CDR2 SQIVND (reference sequence). V was clipped by 7 bases and J by 4 bases, with 17 bases between them. CDR3 DNA: TGTGCCAGTACCCGGACGGGAAGGGCATACAATGAGCAGTTCTTC. It is translated as CASTRTGRAYNEQFF.

This clone was picked up a small number of times. The chain links TRBV3-1 (or the pseudogene TRBV3-2) to TRBJ2-1; D possibly corresponds to TRBD1 (6 bases). The CDR3 spans 14 residues. Trimming stripped 0 bases from V and 8 bases from J, with 11 bases between. CDR1 is LGHDT and CDR2 is YNNKEL in the germline V gene (reference sequence). This CDR3 reads CASSQDPRGHEQFF. The CDR3 region has the DNA TGTGCCAGCAGCCAAGATCCCAGGGGCCATGAGCAGTTCTTC.

This chain uses TRBV27 with TRBJ2-1; D possibly corresponds to TRBD2 (5 bases). CDR1 is MNHEY and CDR2 is SMNVEV in the germline V gene (reference sequence). Trimming took 3 bases from V and 6 from J, leaving 12 bases between them. The CDR3 has 14 residues. In DNA, the CDR3 is TGTGCCAGCAGTTTCGGGGTAGTAGGCAATGAGCAGTTCTTC. This sequence encodes CASSFGVVGNEQFF.

V is TRBV5-4 and J is TRBJ2-3; 10 nucleotides align to TRBD2. V lost 4 bases, J lost 4 bases, and 21 bases stayed unmatched. Germline CDR1 reads SGHNT; CDR2 reads YYREEE (reference sequence). This CDR3 has 20 residues. The CDR3 protein is CASSLPPVASGSRPPDTQYF. For the CDR3, the DNA is TGTGCCAGCAGCCTGCCCCCGGTGGCTAGCGGGAGCCGACCCCCAGATACGCAGTATTTT.

The genes are TRBV7-8 and TRBJ2-7; TRBD2 aligns across 13 bases. The CDR3 is 15 residues long. The V gene's germline CDR1 is SGHVS and CDR2 FQNEAQ. Trimming removed 5 bases from V and 4 bases from J; junction bases left unmatched: 5. The CDR3 DNA reads TGTGCCAGCAGCGGGACTAGCGGGACGGTATACGAGCAGTACTTC. Translation gives CASSGTSGTVYEQYF.

The genes are TRBV29-1 and TRBJ2-7, with 12 nucleotides matching TRBD2. This CDR3 contains 15 residues. CDR1 and CDR2 from the germline V gene are SQVTM and ANQGSEA. Trimming removed 4 bases from V and 2 bases from J; junction bases left unmatched: 6. The CDR3 sequence: CSVGASGRVPYEQYF. The CDR3 bases are TGCAGCGTTGGGGCTAGCGGGAGGGTACCCTACGAGCAGTACTTC.

Only one count was recorded for this clone. The chain carries TRBV7-2 and TRBJ2-7; 11 bases fit TRBD1. Germline V CDR1 and CDR2: SGHTA, FQGNSA. This CDR3 is 14 amino acids long. Trimming at V came to 3 bases and at J to 7 bases, leaving 5 bases not matched to a gene. The CDR3 loop reads CASSFGTGGYEQYF. In DNA form, the CDR3 reads TGTGCCAGCAGCTTTGGGACAGGGGGATATGAGCAGTACTTC.

V and J are TRBV5-1 and TRBJ1-3; 7 nucleotides match TRBD1. CDR1 SGHRS and CDR2 YFSETQ come from the germline V gene. This CDR3 has 17 amino acids. J lost 0 bases, V lost 3 bases, and 9 bases had no gene match. As DNA, the CDR3 is TGCGCCAGCAGCTCAGGGGGGCCACTTTACTCTGGAAACACCATATATTTT. Its protein is CASSSGGPLYSGNTIYF.

The chain recombines TRBV2 with TRBJ2-2; TRBD2 is a possible D gene (6 bases). Germline V gene sequence: CDR1 SNHLY, CDR2 FYNNEI. The V and J ends lost 6 bases and 6 bases respectively, with 20 bases between them. CDR3 length: 16 amino acids. As DNA, the CDR3 is TGTGCCAGCAGACCCGGACTACCCCAAGGGGCCGGGGAGCTGTTTTTT. It encodes CASRPGLPQGAGELFF.

This rearrangement joins TRBV5-8 to TRBJ2-2; the D gene is possibly TRBD2 (5 bases). Deletions cut 2 bases from V and 4 bases from J, with 9 bases between. The CDR3 is made up of 14 amino acids. Germline CDR1 is SGHTS and CDR2 is YDEGEE. CDR3 DNA: TGTGCCAGCAGCTTTGAGCGGCCCACCGGGGAGCTGTTTTTT. Protein: CASSFERPTGELFF.

For this clone: The junction shows a germline mismatch at one end, possibly a read error. Other DNA sequences in this specimen translate into the identical CDR3. This chain uses TRBV29-1 with TRBJ1-2; TRBD1 might be the D (5 bases). Germline CDR1 is SQVTM and CDR2 is ANQGSEA. The CDR3 totals 12 residues. The chain's CDR3 is CSVEDRNYGYTF. CDR3 nucleotide sequence: TGCAGCGTAGAAGACAGAAACTATGGCTACACCTTC.

The chain recombines TRBV30 with TRBJ1-6; 8 bases align to TRBD1. This CDR3 is built from 13 residues. Losses at the gene ends were 2 bases for V and 8 bases for J; bases not matched to a gene: 2. Per germline, CDR1 GTSNPN and CDR2 SVGIG (reference sequence). CDR3: CAWSNRGDSPLHF. The CDR3 coding sequence is TGTGCCTGGAGTAACAGGGGGGATTCACCCCTCCACTTT.

This clone is a singleton in its sample. This chain uses TRBV10-3 with TRBJ2-7; TRBD1 matches 7 bases. Germline loops: CDR1 ENHRY, CDR2 SYGVKD. Germline trimming cut 6 bases from V and 4 bases from J; bases unmatched to any gene: 6. The length of the CDR3 is 13 residues. The CDR3 reads CAISAGQEYEQYF. CDR3 sequence (DNA): TGTGCCATCAGCGCCGGACAGGAGTACGAGCAGTACTTC.

There are a few counts of this clone. The CDR3 here is CASSLEDSSGGAIYF. Here the CDR3 DNA reads TGTGCCAGCAGCTTAGAGGATAGCTCTGGAGGGGCCATATATTTT. The genes are TRBV5-5 and TRBJ1-3; TRBD1 is a possible D gene (5 bases). The CDR3 is 15 residues long. V was shortened by 2 bases and J by 11 bases, with 20 bases between the two germline ends. Germline lookup yields CDR1 SGHKS and CDR2 YYEKEE (reference sequence).

Only one count was recorded for this clone. The chain carries TRBV5-4 and TRBJ1-6; D remains unclear. The germline CDR1 and CDR2 sequences are SGHNT and YYREEE (reference sequence). V lost 5 bases, J lost 7 bases, and 13 bases lay in between. This CDR3 comprises 14 residues. The CDR3 loop reads CASRKRFENSPLHF. CDR3 DNA sequence: TGTGCCAGCAGGAAGAGGTTTGAGAATTCACCCCTCCACTTT.

In its sample, this clone was seen a few times. The chain joins TRBV11-2 to TRBJ1-6; the D is unclear. The CDR3 extends over 13 amino acids. Trimming left V 1 base short and J 13 bases short, with 11 bases between. Germline CDR1 SGHAT, CDR2 FQNNGV. The CDR3: CASSLGPSVPLHF. The CDR3 DNA is TGTGCCAGCAGCTTAGGGCCGTCAGTTCCCCTCCACTTT. Full variable domain (missing parts from reference TRBV11-2 and TRBJ1-6): EAGVAQSPRYKIIEKRQSVAFWCNPISGHATLYWYQQILGQGPKLLIQFQNNGVVDDSQLPKDRFSAERLKGVDSTLKIQPAKLEDSAVYLCASSLGPSVPLHFGNGTRLTVT.

This clone was counted once. The rearrangement uses TRBV11-3 and TRBJ1-6; the match to TRBD1 covers 7 bases. CDR3 length: 13 residues. From germline, CDR1 is SGHNT and CDR2 YENEEA. V trimming: 1 base; J trimming: 10 bases; junction bases outside the gene matches: 1. The CDR3 DNA reads as TGTGCCAGCAGCTTAGTACAGGGGTCACCCCTCCACTTT. Its translation: CASSLVQGSPLHF.